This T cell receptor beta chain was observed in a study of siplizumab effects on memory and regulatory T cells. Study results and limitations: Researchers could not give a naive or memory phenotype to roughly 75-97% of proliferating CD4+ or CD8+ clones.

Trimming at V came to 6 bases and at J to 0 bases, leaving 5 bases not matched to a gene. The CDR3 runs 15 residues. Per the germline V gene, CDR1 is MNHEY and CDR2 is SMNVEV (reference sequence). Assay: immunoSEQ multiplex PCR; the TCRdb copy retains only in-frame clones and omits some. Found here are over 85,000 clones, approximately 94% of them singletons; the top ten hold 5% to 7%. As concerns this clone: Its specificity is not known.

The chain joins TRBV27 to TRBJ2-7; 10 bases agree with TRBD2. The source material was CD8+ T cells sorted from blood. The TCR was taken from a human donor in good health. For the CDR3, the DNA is TGTGCCAGCAGATTACTAGCGGGGAGCTCCTACGAGCAGTACTTC. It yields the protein CASRLLAGSSYEQYF.